One sample yielded the 14 T cell receptor beta chains listed below, sequenced in a study of T cells after yellow fever vaccination. TCRdb reprocessed the 5' RACE reads with MiXCR, giving one entry per CDR3 protein. The profile shows roughly 500,000 distinct CDR3 sequences, 15% to 20% of them singletons. Material: PBMCs, obtained 15 days after the yellow fever booster vaccination. These receptors came from a man in his thirties or forties who received the YFV17D yellow fever vaccine.

This rearrangement joins TRBV6-2 or TRBV6-3 to TRBJ2-5, with 9 bases lining up with TRBD1. This CDR3 is built from 15 residues. The V and J ends lost 4 bases and 6 bases, in that order; junction bases with no gene match: 9. Germline assignment: CDR1 MNHEY and CDR2 SVGEGT. CDR3 loop: CASSSPGTGWKTQYF. The CDR3 region has the DNA TGTGCCAGCAGTTCCCCCGGGACAGGGTGGAAGACCCAGTACTTC.

The sample holds a few counts of this clonotype. The chain is built from TRBV11-1 and TRBJ2-3; D may be TRBD2 (6 bases). The ends were cut back, 5 bases at V and 2 bases at J, with 17 bases in the middle. The germline CDR1 and CDR2 sequences are SGHAT and FQDESV (reference sequence). The CDR3 contains 16 residues. The CDR3: CASSNPRETFTDTQYF. As DNA, the CDR3 is TGTGCCAGCAGCAACCCCCGGGAGACGTTCACAGATACGCAGTATTTT.

There are a few counts of this clonotype. This sequence joins TRBV7-2 and TRBJ2-1; D perhaps matches TRBD2 (6 bases). Per germline, CDR1 SGHTA and CDR2 FQGNSA. V lost 0 bases and J lost 8, with 14 bases in between. This CDR3 has 15 amino acids. The CDR3 loop is CASSLAWASVYEQFF. The DNA of the CDR3 is TGTGCCAGCAGCTTAGCCTGGGCTAGCGTATATGAGCAGTTCTTC.

This chain joins TRBV7-2 and TRBJ1-1; 7 bases align to TRBD1. The CDR3 spans 12 residues. V trimming: 5 bases; J trimming: 7 bases; junction bases outside the gene matches: 4. Germline V CDR1 and CDR2: SGHTA, FQGNSA. The CDR3 here is CASSDDRVEAFF. CDR3 bases: TGTGCCAGCAGCGACGACAGGGTTGAAGCTTTCTTT.

This clonotype was picked up a small number of times. The rearrangement uses TRBV6-1 and TRBJ2-4; D unresolved. The V and J ends lost 7 bases and 6 bases respectively, with 13 bases between them. This CDR3 comprises 13 residues. CDR1 is MNHNS and CDR2 is SASEGT in the germline V gene. DNA for the CDR3: TGTGCCAGCAAGTCGCCTTGGGGAAACATTCAGTACTTC. Residues: CASKSPWGNIQYF.

This clonotype turned up a few times. The chain combines TRBV27 with TRBJ2-5; no firm D call. The CDR3 contains 15 residues. Looked up from germline, CDR1 is MNHEY and CDR2 is SMNVEV (reference sequence). Trimming cost V 6 bases and J 2 bases, with 16 bases left between them. CDR3 protein: CASRALGRAQETQYF. Written as DNA, the CDR3 is TGTGCCAGCAGGGCCCTGGGCAGAGCTCAAGAGACCCAGTACTTC.

This chain joins TRBV11-2 and TRBJ2-2; possibly TRBD1 for D (6 bases). V dropped 5 bases and J dropped 3 bases, with 7 bases sitting between them. Germline CDR1 and CDR2: SGHAT and FQNNGV. The CDR3 totals 13 residues. The DNA for the CDR3 is TGTGCCAGCAGCCACAGGGACACCGGGGAGCTGTTTTTT. This encodes CASSHRDTGELFF.

This chain uses TRBV29-1 with TRBJ2-3, with a weak D call TRBD1 (5 bases). Germline assignment: CDR1 SQVTM and CDR2 ANQGSEA. The CDR3 extends over 16 amino acids. Trimming took off 5 bases at V and 4 bases at J, with 22 bases between the two ends. CDR3 protein: CSVSGGANPRADTQYF. In DNA, the CDR3 is TGCAGCGTTTCTGGTGGGGCTAACCCTCGGGCAGATACGCAGTATTTT.

This clonotype was recorded a few times. The chain couples TRBV7-2 to TRBJ2-3; D could derive from TRBD1 or TRBD2 (6 bases each). CDR3 length: 16 amino acids. V lost 6 bases and J 0 bases, leaving 16 bases between the germline ends. Germline loops: CDR1 SGHTA, CDR2 FQGNSA. The CDR3: CASRTGGTISTDTQYF. CDR3 nucleotide sequence: TGTGCCAGCAGGACCGGCGGGACAATTAGCACAGATACGCAGTATTTT.

About this clonotype itself: At one end, the junction sequence differs from germline, possibly due to a read error. The rearrangement joins TRBV5-1 to TRBJ2-7; D is perhaps TRBD1 or TRBD2 (5 bases each). The CDR3 extends over 14 amino acids. CDR1 is SGHRS, CDR2 YFSETQ, per germline. DNA for the CDR3: TGCGCCAGCAGCTCGGGGACCCCCTCCTGCGAGCAGTACTTC. Its translation is CASSSGTPSCEQYF.

This clonotype appeared a single time. J is TRBJ1-2 and V is TRBV5-5, with a tentative D call TRBD1 (6 bases). The CDR3 length is 13 residues. Germline V gene lookup returns CDR1 SGHKS and CDR2 YYEKEE (reference sequence). The V and J ends lost 4 bases and 4 bases respectively, with 11 bases between them. CDR3 coding DNA: TGTGCCAGCAGCGTAACAGGGACCTATGGCTACACCTTC. Translating gives CASSVTGTYGYTF.

The V and J genes are TRBV4-3 and TRBJ2-3; D ambiguous. The CDR3 spans 15 residues. Germline V CDR1 and CDR2: LGHNA, YSLEER. V lost 0 bases, J lost 2 bases, and 9 bases lay in between. The DNA for the CDR3 is TGCGCCAGCAGCCAAGACGCCACGCCCACAGATACGCAGTATTTT. Protein product: CASSQDATPTDTQYF.

The chain carries TRBV28 and TRBJ2-1; 11 bases line up with TRBD1. V lost 6 bases, J lost 1 base, and 5 bases stayed unmatched. The CDR3 loop spans 16 amino acids. CDR1 is MDHEN, CDR2 SYDVKM, per germline. The DNA for the CDR3 is TGTGCCAGCAGAGCCGGACAGGGGGCATCCTACAATGAGCAGTTCTTC. The encoded protein is CASRAGQGASYNEQFF.

This chain links TRBV20-1 with TRBJ2-3; 8 bases fit TRBD1. Germline loops: CDR1 DFQATT, CDR2 SNEGSKA (reference sequence). The V and J ends lost 0 bases and 4 bases, in that order; junction bases with no gene match: 6. This CDR3 is built from 15 residues. The CDR3 sequence: CSARDQGAVADTQYF. The CDR3 DNA reads TGCAGTGCTAGAGATCAGGGGGCTGTTGCAGATACGCAGTATTTT.